The clone carrying this T cell receptor (beta chain) was observed a handful of times. The sample originates from a study of Graves' ophthalmopathy and Graves' hyperthyroidism. V gave up 3 bases and J gave up 1 base; unmatched junction bases: 3. The germline CDR1 and CDR2 sequences are SGHRS and YFSETQ. There are 14 residues in the CDR3. The evidence that diagnosis relied on was clinical symptoms, serum thyroxine, TRAb, thyroid ultrasound and orbital computed tomography. The TCR beta CDR3 regions underwent amplification from RNA transcripts. RT-PCR with HTBI primers came first, then second-round multiplex PCR. TCRdb called the multiplex PCR reads again in MiXCR, with one record for every CDR3 protein. The sample shows 200,000 to 250,000 distinct CDR3 sequences, roughly 21% of them seen only once.

This receptor was identified in a woman aged 45-65 years with Graves' ophthalmopathy. Sequencing was carried out using peripheral blood. V and J are TRBV5-1 and TRBJ2-5; 7 nucleotides align to TRBD1. The CDR3 region has the DNA TGCGCCAGCAGCTGGGACAGTATCCAAGAGACCCAGTACTTC. It encodes CASSWDSIQETQYF.